What follows are 8 T cell receptor beta chains derived from one specimen sequenced in a study of T cells after somatic rescue of genetic block. Repertoires were generated with immunoSEQ multiplex PCR, while TCRdb's copy carries only in-frame clones and drops some. The top ten clones hold roughly 1.5% of a sample with over 95,000 clones, over 80% of them seen once. The sequencing input was peripheral blood mononuclear cells (PBMCs). These receptors all come from a young woman.

This chain joins TRBV5-1 and TRBJ2-1; D is perhaps TRBD2 (6 bases). Trimming took 0 bases from V and 6 from J, leaving 13 bases between them. This CDR3 has 15 amino acids. CDR1 and CDR2 (germline): SGHRS, YFSETQ. The CDR3 DNA reads as TGCGCCAGCAGCTTGGGGGCGACTAGAGGCAATGAGCAGTTCTTC. Translating it yields CASSLGATRGNEQFF.

V is TRBV10-3 and J is TRBJ2-2; D gene unclear. This CDR3 contains 15 residues. The V gene's germline CDR1 is ENHRY and CDR2 SYGVKD. The germline V and J ends were trimmed by 6 bases and 1 base, with 12 bases remaining between them. The CDR3, as DNA: TGTGCCATCAGAGAAATCGGACGGAACACCGGGGAGCTGTTTTTT. As protein: CAIREIGRNTGELFF.

V gene TRBV5-1 combines with J gene TRBJ1-2; no firm D call. Trimming removed 0 bases from V and 5 bases from J, with 8 bases in between. The germline V gene encodes CDR1 SGHRS and CDR2 YFSETQ. This CDR3 contains 13 residues. The CDR3 here is CASSLDREYGYTF. CDR3 nucleotides: TGCGCCAGCAGCTTGGACCGGGAGTATGGCTACACCTTC.

The chain links TRBV7-2 to TRBJ1-3, with 8 bases lining up with TRBD1. The CDR3 length is 16 residues. V trimming: 1 base; J trimming: 0 bases; junction bases outside the gene matches: 2. Germline CDR1 is SGHTA and CDR2 is FQGNSA. As DNA, the CDR3 is TGTGCCAGCAGCTTAGACAGGGGGGCCTCTGGAAACACCATATATTTT. Encoded protein: CASSLDRGASGNTIYF.

The chain uses TRBV19 and TRBJ2-1, with unresolved D. V gave up 7 bases and J gave up 0 bases, with 7 bases separating them. Germline values: CDR1 LNHDA, CDR2 SQIVND (reference sequence). There are 13 residues in the CDR3. The CDR3 region has the DNA TGTGCCAGTAAGGAGAGCTCCTACAATGAGCAGTTCTTC. Its translation is CASKESSYNEQFF.

The chain combines TRBV13 with TRBJ2-3, with TRBD1 matching 8 bases. CDR1 is PRHDT, CDR2 FYEKMQ, per germline (reference sequence). V lost 4 bases to trimming and J lost 7 bases; unmatched junction nucleotides: 7. The CDR3 sequence is 14 residues long. The CDR3 sequence is CASSSGQGRNTQYF. CDR3 bases: TGTGCCAGCAGCTCCGGACAGGGTCGGAATACGCAGTATTTT. Supplemented by reference TRBV13 and TRBJ2-3, the full variable domain reads AAGVIQSPRHLIKEKRETATLKCYPIPRHDTVYWYQQGPGQDPQFLISFYEKMQSDKGSIPDRFSAQQFSDYHSELNMSSLELGDSALYFCASSSGQGRNTQYFGPGTRLTVL.

A single count supports this clone. The chain is built from TRBV4-2 and TRBJ2-1; D is ambiguous. There are 14 residues in the CDR3. The germline gives CDR1 LGHNA, CDR2 YNFKEQ. V lost 3 bases to trimming and J lost 9 bases, with 15 bases between them. The CDR3 here is CASSQGYREVEQFF. The CDR3 nucleotides read TGTGCCAGCAGCCAGGGTTACCGTGAGGTTGAGCAGTTCTTC.

This clone was seen just once. J is TRBJ2-5 and V is TRBV19; D not certain. Germline V gene lookup returns CDR1 LNHDA and CDR2 SQIVND (reference sequence). V was trimmed by 3 bases and J by 2 bases, leaving 13 bases between them. This CDR3 is 15 amino acids long. The CDR3 DNA is TGTGCCAGTAGTATTCGCGAGGTACCGCAAGAGACCCAGTACTTC. It specifies CASSIREVPQETQYF.